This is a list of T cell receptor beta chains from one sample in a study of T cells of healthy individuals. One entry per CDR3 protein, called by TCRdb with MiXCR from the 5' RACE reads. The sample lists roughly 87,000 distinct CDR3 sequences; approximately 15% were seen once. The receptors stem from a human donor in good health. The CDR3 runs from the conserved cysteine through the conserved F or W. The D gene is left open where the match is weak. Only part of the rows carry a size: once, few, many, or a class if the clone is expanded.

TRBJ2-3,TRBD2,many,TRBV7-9,TGTGCCAGCAGCTCCATGCGGGGGGCCGGAGATACGCAGTATTTT,CASSSMRGAGDTQYF
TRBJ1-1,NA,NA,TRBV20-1,TGCAGTGCTAGTGAGAACACTGAAGCTTTCTTT,CSASENTEAFF
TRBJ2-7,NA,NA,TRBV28,TGTGCCAGCAGGCCGGGACAGCGGGAACAGTACTTC,CASRPGQREQYF
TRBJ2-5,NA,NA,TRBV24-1,TGTGCCACCAGTGATTTTGGGGAGACCCAGTACTTC,CATSDFGETQYF
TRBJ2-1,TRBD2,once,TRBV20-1,TGCAGTGCGATTCCTCTAGCGGGGGCCTACAATGAGCAGTTCTTC,CSAIPLAGAYNEQFF
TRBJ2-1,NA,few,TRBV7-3,TGTGCCAGCAGCCTGTACAGGGAGAATGAGCAGTTCTTC,CASSLYRENEQFF
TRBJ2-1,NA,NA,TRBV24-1,TGTGCCACCAGTGATTTGCGAGAGGACCGTTACAATGAGCAGTTCTTC,CATSDLREDRYNEQFF
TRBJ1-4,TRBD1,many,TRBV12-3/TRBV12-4,TGTGCCAGCAGTATCTCGACAGGGCTATATGAAAAACTGTTTTTT,CASSISTGLYEKLFF
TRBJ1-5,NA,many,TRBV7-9,TGTGCCAGCAGCCCCCGTCGGGGGGCAAGGGACAATCAGCCCCAGCATTTT,CASSPRRGARDNQPQHF
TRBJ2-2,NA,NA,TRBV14,TGTGCCAGCAGCCAATGGTTCGGGACACCGAACACCGGGGAGCTGTTTTTT,CASSQWFGTPNTGELFF
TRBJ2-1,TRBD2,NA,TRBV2,TGTGCCAGCAACCCAACTAGCGGGAGGGCCCTCAATGAGCAGTTCTTC,CASNPTSGRALNEQFF
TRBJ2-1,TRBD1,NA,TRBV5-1,TGCGCCAGCAGCTTGGGGACAGGGGACTCCTACAATGAGCAGTTCTTC,CASSLGTGDSYNEQFF
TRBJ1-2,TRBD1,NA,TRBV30,TGTGCCTGGAGTCAACAGGGGGCGCTTGGCTACACCTTC,CAWSQQGALGYTF
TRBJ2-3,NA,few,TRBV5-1,TGCGCCAGCAGCTTGGGGCTGGATACGCAGTATTTT,CASSLGLDTQYF
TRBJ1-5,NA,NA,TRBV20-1,TGCAGTGGGGCAGGGAGGGAGTATAGCAATCAGCCCCAGCATTTT,CSGAGREYSNQPQHF
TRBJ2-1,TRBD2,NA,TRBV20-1,TGCAGTGCTAGGCCGGGACTAGCGGAAGGTGAGCAGTTCTTC,CSARPGLAEGEQFF
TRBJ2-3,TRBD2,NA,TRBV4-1,TGCGCCAGCAGCCGAGGACTAGCGGCCGGCACAGATACGCAGTATTTT,CASSRGLAAGTDTQYF
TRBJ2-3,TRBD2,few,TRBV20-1,TGCAGTGCCCAAGACGCTAGCGGGGGCACAGATACGCAGTATTTT,CSAQDASGGTDTQYF
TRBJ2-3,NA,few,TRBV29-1,TGCAGCGTTGTAAAGGGTTTTTCCACAGATACGCAGTATTTT,CSVVKGFSTDTQYF
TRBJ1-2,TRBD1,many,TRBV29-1,TGCAGCGTTATTACAGGGGGTGCCTATGGCTACACCTTC,CSVITGGAYGYTF
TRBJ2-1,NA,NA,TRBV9,TGTGCCAGCAGCGGACCGAGGGGGAGCTCCTACAATGAGCAGTTCTTC,CASSGPRGSSYNEQFF
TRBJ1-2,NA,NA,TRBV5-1,TGCGCCAGCAGCTTGGGGCTCGGTATGGGCTACACCTTC,CASSLGLGMGYTF
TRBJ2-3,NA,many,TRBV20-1,TGCAGTGCTAGAAATCCCTTGGCAGGCACAGATACGCAGTATTTT,CSARNPLAGTDTQYF
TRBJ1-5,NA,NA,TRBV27,TGTGCCAGCAGTTTATTCAGAAGCAATCAGCCCCAGCATTTT,CASSLFRSNQPQHF
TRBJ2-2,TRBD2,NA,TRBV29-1,TGCAGCGTTGAGGGTCCGGGACTAGCAGGAGGCGGGGAGCTGTTTTTT,CSVEGPGLAGGGELFF
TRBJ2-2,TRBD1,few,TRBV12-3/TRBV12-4,TGTGCCAGCAGTGCCGGGACAGCGAACACCGGGGAGCTGTTTTTT,CASSAGTANTGELFF
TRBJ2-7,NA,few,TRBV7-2,TGTGCCAGCAGCTCCGTAAGGATCAAACAGGGACATCGGATCTACGAGCAGTACTTC,CASSSVRIKQGHRIYEQYF
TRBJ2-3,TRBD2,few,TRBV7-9,TGTGCCAGCAGCTCGCAACTTGAGCGGGGGCCTAGCACAGATACGCAGTATTTT,CASSSQLERGPSTDTQYF
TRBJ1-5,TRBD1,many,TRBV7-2,TGTGCCAGCAGCCCCTATTTGACAGGGCCCGTTCAGCCCCAGCATTTT,CASSPYLTGPVQPQHF
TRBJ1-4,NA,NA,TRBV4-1,TGCGCCAGCAGCCAAGTTAACAGCCTTTGGACTAATGAAAAACTGTTTTTT,CASSQVNSLWTNEKLFF
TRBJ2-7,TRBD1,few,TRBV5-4,TGTGCCAGCAGCTCGAGGACAGGGAACGAGCAGTACTTC,CASSSRTGNEQYF
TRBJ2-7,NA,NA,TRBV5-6,TGTGCCAGCAGCTTTTTGAGGGCCTACGAGCAGTACTTC,CASSFLRAYEQYF
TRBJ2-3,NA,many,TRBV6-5,TGTGCCAGCAGGGTTCAGCAGGGGGGCCCAGATACGCAGTATTTT,CASRVQQGGPDTQYF
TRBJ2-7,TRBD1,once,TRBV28,TGTGCCAGCAGTTCGCCGGGACAGGCCTACGAGCAGTACTTC,CASSSPGQAYEQYF
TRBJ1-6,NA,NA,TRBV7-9,TGTGCCAGCAGCTTAGCGGGGAAAAATTCACCCCTCCACTTT,CASSLAGKNSPLHF
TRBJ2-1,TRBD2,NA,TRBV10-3,TGTGCCATCAGTGATGTCACTAGCGGGAGGGCCCTCGGTGAGCAGTTCTTC,CAISDVTSGRALGEQFF
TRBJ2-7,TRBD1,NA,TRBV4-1,TGCGCCAGCAGCCACCCTAGGACAGGGCGGCAGTACTTC,CASSHPRTGRQYF
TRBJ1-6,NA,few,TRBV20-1,TGCAGTGCTAGAGATATGGGGGATTCACCCCTCCACTTT,CSARDMGDSPLHF
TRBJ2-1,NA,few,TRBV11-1,TGTGCCAGCAGCTTAGGGGGCGGGGGCCCCAATGAGCAGTTCTTC,CASSLGGGGPNEQFF
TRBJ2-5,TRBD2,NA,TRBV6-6,TGTGCCAGCAGCCCCGCGGGGGGGGGGCAAGAGACCCAGTACTTC,CASSPAGGGQETQYF
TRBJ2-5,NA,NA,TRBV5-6,TGTGCCAGCAGCTCGATCTCCAGAGAGACCCAGTACTTC,CASSSISRETQYF
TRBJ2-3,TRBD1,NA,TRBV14,TGTGCCAGCACCAGGGGGGACAGGGGATTCGGAGATACGCAGTATTTT,CASTRGDRGFGDTQYF
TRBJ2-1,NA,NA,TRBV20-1,TGCAGTGCTAGACCAACCCTAGCTCTCTCCTACAATGAGCAGTTCTTC,CSARPTLALSYNEQFF
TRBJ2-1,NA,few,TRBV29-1,TGCAGCGCCGAAGGGCAGAGCTCCTACAATGAGCAGTTCTTC,CSAEGQSSYNEQFF
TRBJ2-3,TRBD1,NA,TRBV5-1,TGCGCCAGCAGCTCCTGGACAGGGTCAACAGATACGCAGTATTTT,CASSSWTGSTDTQYF
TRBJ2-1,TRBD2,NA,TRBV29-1,TGCAGCGTGAGGGGTAGCGGGTTCCACAATGAGCAGTTCTTC,CSVRGSGFHNEQFF
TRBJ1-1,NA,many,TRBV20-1,TGCAGTGCTAGTGTGGGGCAAGAGGAGCCTTTCTTT,CSASVGQEEPFF
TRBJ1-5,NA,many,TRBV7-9,TGTGCCAGCAGCTTAGGTCTCGAAAATCAGCCCCAGCATTTT,CASSLGLENQPQHF
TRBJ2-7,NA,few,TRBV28,TGTGCCAGCAGTTTACCCTCGTGGGCGGGTGAGCAGTACTTC,CASSLPSWAGEQYF
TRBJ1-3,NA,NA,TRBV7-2,TGTGCCAGCAGCTTATGGGCCGCGGTGGGGGGCACCATATATTTT,CASSLWAAVGGTIYF
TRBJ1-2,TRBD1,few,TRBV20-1,TGCAGTGCAGGGACAGGGAAAGGCTACACCTTC,CSAGTGKGYTF
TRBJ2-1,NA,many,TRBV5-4,TGTGCCAGCACCCCCAAGGGGGGAGGGCAAGTCGATGAGCAGTTCTTC,CASTPKGGGQVDEQFF
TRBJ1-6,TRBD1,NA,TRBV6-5,TGTGCCAGCAGCCCAGGGGTTGGGACAGGGGAGTCACCCCTCCACTTT,CASSPGVGTGESPLHF